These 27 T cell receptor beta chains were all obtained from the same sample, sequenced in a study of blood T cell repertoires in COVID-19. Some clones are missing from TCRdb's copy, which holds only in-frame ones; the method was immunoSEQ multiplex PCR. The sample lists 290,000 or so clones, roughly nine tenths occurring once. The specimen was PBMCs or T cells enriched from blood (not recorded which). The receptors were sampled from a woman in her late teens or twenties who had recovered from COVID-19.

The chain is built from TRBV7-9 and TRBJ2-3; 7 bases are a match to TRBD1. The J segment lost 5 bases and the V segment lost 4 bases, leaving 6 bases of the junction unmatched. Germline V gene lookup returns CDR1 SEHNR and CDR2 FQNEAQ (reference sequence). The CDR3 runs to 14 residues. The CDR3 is CASSWTGAGDTQYF. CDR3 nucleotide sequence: TGTGCCAGCAGCTGGACAGGCGCGGGAGATACGCAGTATTTT.

This CDR3 reads CASSPLTGEGEKLFF. The CDR3 DNA sequence: TGTGCCAGCAGTCCGCTGACAGGGGAAGGGGAAAAACTGTTTTTT. The chain joins TRBV28 to TRBJ1-4, with 8 bases that match TRBD1. CDR1 is MDHEN and CDR2 is SYDVKM in the germline V gene. Losses at the gene ends were 5 bases for V and 8 bases for J; bases not matched to a gene: 10. There are 15 residues in the CDR3.

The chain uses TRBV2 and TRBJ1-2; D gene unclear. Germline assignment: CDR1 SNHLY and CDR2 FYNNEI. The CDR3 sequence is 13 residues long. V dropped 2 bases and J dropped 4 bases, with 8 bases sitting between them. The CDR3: CASSERSPYGYTF. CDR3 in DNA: TGTGCCAGCAGTGAACGGTCGCCCTATGGCTACACCTTC.

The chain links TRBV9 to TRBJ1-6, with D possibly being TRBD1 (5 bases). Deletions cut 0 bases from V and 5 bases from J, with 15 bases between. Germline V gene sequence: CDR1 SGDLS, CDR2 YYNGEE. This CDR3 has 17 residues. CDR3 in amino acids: CASSVGSEGRNNSPLHF. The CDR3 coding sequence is TGTGCCAGCAGCGTAGGTTCGGAGGGGAGAAATAATTCACCCCTCCACTTT.

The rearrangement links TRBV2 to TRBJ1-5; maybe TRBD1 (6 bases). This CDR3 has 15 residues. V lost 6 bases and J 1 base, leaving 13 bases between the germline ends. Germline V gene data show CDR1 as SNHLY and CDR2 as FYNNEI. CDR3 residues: CASRQGLGSNQPQHF. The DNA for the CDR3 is TGTGCCAGCAGACAGGGTCTGGGCAGCAATCAGCCCCAGCATTTT.

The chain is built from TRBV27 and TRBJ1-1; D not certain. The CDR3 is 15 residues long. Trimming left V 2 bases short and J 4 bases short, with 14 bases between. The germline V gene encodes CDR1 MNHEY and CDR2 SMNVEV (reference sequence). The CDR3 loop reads CASSLGGLGRTEAFF. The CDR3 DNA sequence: TGTGCCAGCAGTTTAGGAGGACTGGGCCGCACTGAAGCTTTCTTT.

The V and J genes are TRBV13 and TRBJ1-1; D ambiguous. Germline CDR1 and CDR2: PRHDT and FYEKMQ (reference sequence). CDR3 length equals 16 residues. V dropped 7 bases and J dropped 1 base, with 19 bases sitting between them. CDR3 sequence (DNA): TGTGCCAGCACCTTTAGATACCCAGACTCGAACACTGAAGCTTTCTTT. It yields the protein CASTFRYPDSNTEAFF. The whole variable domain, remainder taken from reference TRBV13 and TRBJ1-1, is AAGVIQSPRHLIKEKRETATLKCYPIPRHDTVYWYQQGPGQDPQFLISFYEKMQSDKGSIPDRFSAQQFSDYHSELNMSSLELGDSALYFCASTFRYPDSNTEAFFGQGTRLTVV.

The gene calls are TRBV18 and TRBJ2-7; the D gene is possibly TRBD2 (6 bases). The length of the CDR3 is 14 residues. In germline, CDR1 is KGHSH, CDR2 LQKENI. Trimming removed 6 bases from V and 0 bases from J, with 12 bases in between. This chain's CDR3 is CASSRRDSSYEQYF. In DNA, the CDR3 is TGTGCCAGCTCCCGGCGGGACTCCTCCTACGAGCAGTACTTC.

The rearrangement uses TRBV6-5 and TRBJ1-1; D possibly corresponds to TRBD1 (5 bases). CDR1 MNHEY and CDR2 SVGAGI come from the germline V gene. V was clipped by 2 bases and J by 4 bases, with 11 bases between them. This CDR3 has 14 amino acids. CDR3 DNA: TGTGCCAGCAGTTACGCTTTGGGGGGCACTGAAGCTTTCTTT. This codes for CASSYALGGTEAFF.

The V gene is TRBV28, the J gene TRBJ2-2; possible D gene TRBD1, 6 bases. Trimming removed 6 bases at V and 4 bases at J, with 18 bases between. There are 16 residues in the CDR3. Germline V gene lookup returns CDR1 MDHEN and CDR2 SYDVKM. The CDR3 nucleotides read TGTGCCAGCAGCCCCCCCAGGGGTAGGGTCACCGGGGAGCTGTTTTTT. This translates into CASSPPRGRVTGELFF.

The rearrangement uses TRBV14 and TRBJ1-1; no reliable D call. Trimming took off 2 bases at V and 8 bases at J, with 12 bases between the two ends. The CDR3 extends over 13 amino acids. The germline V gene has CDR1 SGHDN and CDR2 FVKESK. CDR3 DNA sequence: TGTGCCAGCAGCCAAAGTATGGACTCCGAAGCTTTCTTT. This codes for CASSQSMDSEAFF.

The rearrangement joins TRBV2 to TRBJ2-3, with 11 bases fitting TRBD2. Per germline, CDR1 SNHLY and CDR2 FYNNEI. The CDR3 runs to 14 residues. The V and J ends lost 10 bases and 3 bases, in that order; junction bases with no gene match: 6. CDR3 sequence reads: CATPLAGVTDTQYF. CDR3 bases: TGTGCCACGCCACTAGCGGGAGTAACAGATACGCAGTATTTT.

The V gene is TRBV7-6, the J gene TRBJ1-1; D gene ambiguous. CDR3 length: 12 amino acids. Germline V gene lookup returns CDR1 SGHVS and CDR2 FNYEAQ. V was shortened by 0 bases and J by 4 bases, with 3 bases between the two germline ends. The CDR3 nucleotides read TGTGCCAGCAGCTTAGCCGGCACTGAAGCTTTCTTT. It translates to CASSLAGTEAFF. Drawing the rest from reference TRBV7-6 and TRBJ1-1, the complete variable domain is GAGVSQSPRYKVTKRGQDVALRCDPISGHVSLYWYRQALGQGPEFLTYFNYEAQQDKSGLPNDRFSAERPEGSISTLTIQRTEQRDSAMYRCASSLAGTEAFFGQGTRLTVV.

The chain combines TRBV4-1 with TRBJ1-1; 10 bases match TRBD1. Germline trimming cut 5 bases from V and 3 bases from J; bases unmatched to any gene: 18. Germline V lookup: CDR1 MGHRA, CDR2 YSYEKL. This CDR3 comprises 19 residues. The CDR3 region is CASSLYWGQGSTSDTEAFF. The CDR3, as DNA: TGCGCCAGCAGCTTATACTGGGGACAGGGGAGTACGTCGGACACTGAAGCTTTCTTT.

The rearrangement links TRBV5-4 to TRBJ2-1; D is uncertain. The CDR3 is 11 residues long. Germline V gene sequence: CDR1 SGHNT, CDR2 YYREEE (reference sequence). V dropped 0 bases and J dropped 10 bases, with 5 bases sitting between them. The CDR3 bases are TGTGCCAGCAGCTTGGACCGGGAGCAGTTCTTC. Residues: CASSLDREQFF.

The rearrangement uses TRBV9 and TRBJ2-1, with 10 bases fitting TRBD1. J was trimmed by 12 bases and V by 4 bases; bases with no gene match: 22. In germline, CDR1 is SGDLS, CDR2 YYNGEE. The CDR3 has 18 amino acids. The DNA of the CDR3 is TGTGCCAGCAGCAAAGACAGGGGGCTACCCCCGGGCCTGCCGGGGCAGTTCTTC. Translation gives CASSKDRGLPPGLPGQFF. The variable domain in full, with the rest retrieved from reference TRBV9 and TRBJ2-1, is DSGVTQTPKHLITATGQRVTLRCSPRSGDLSVYWYQQSLDQGLQFLIQYYNGEERAKGNILERFSAQQFPDLHSELNLSSLELGDSALYFCASSKDRGLPPGLPGQFFGPGTRLTVL.

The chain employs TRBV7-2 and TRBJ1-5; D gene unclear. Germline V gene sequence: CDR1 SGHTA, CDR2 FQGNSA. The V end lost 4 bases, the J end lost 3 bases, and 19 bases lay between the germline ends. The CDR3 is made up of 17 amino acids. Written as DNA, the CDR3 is TGTGCCAGCAGCTCCCGGGTAGGAGAAGGCTTCAATCAGCCCCAGCATTTT. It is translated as CASSSRVGEGFNQPQHF.

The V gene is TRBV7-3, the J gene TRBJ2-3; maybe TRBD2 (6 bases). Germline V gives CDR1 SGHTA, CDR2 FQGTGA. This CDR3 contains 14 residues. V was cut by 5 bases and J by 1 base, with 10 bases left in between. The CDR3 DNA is TGTGCCAGCAGCAACCGGGAGCGCACAGATACGCAGTATTTT. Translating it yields CASSNRERTDTQYF.

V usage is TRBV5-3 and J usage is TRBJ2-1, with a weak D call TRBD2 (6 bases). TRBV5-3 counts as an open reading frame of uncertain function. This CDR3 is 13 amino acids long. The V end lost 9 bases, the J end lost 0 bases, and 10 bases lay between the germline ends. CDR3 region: CATSGFSYNEQFF. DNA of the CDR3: TGTGCCACCAGCGGGTTCTCCTACAATGAGCAGTTCTTC.

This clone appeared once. CDR3 DNA sequence: TGTGCCAGCAGTGAAATACTAGGACGGGTAGCTAACTATGGCTACACCTTC. Translating gives CASSEILGRVANYGYTF. The chain employs TRBV2 and TRBJ1-2; D is undetermined. CDR1 and CDR2 (germline): SNHLY, FYNNEI. V was pared by 2 bases and J by 0 bases, with 16 bases between. CDR3 length: 17 residues.

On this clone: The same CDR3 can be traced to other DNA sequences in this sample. CDR3 sequence reads: CASSFGRSYGYTF. CDR3 bases: TGTGCCAGCAGCTTTGGGAGGTCTTATGGCTACACCTTC. The rearrangement uses TRBV5-4 and TRBJ1-2; D unclear. Germline V gene lookup returns CDR1 SGHNT and CDR2 YYREEE (reference sequence). V was pared by 2 bases and J by 5 bases, with 10 bases between. CDR3 length: 13 amino acids.

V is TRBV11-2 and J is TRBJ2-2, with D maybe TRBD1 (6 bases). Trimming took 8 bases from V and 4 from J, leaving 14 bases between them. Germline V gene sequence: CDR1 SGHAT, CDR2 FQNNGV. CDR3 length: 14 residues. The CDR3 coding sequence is TGTGCCAGCGGGAACAGGGAAGGCACCGGGGAGCTGTTTTTT. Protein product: CASGNREGTGELFF.

CDR3: CASSRGQGNYGYTF. The CDR3 nucleotides are TGTGCCAGCAGCCGAGGACAGGGGAACTATGGCTACACCTTC. The J gene is TRBJ1-2, the V gene TRBV11-1, with 9 bases matching TRBD1. There are 14 residues in the CDR3. Germline CDR1 and CDR2: SGHAT and FQDESV (reference sequence). J was trimmed by 2 bases and V by 5 bases; bases with no gene match: 3.

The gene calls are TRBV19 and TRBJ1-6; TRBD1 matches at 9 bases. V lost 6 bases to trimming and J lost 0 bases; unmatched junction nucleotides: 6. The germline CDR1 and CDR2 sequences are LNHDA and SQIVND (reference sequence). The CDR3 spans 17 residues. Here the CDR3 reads CASSDGQGTSYNSPLHF. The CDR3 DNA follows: TGTGCCAGTAGCGACGGACAGGGGACCTCCTATAATTCACCCCTCCACTTT.

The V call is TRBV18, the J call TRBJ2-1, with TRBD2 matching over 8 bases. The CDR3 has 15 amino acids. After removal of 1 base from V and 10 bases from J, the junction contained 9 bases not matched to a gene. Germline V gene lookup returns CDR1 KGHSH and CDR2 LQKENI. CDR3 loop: CASSPQGLGGSEQFF. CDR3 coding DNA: TGTGCCAGCTCACCACAGGGACTAGGGGGGTCGGAGCAGTTCTTC.

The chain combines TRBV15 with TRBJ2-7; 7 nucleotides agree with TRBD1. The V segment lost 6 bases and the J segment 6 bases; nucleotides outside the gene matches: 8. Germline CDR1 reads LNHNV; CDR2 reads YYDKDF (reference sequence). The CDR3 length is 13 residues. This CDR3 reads CATRVGTGVEQYF. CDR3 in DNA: TGTGCCACCAGGGTTGGTACAGGGGTCGAGCAGTACTTC.

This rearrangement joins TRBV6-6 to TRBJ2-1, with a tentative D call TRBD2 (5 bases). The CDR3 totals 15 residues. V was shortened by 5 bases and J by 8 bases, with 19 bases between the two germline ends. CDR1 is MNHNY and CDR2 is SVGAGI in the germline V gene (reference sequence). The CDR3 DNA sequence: TGTGCCAGCAGTCCCAGGTTGAGGGCGGGCGATGAGCAGTTCTTC. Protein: CASSPRLRAGDEQFF.